The text below deals with one T cell receptor beta chain. Per the original data handling: Scientists estimated how many nucleated cells there were by amplifying reference gene primers. The data were produced by immunoSEQ multiplex PCR, yet TCRdb's version contains in-frame clones alone and is incomplete. The V and J calls and clone size were taken over from that table, and D and trimming were inferred from the DNA. The table shows a few hundred thousand clones, with 70% to 90% occurring only once. These data come from a study of blood T cell repertoires in COVID-19. Individuals aged roughly 18 to 95 years were recruited from about two dozen US areas. Material: PBMCs or T cells enriched from blood (not recorded which). The receptor was isolated from a man aged 25 to 40 who had recovered from COVID-19.

CDR3 sequence reads: CASSFEGGEETQYF. The CDR3 nucleotides read TGCGCCAGCAGCTTTGAGGGAGGGGAAGAGACCCAGTACTTC. The J gene is TRBJ2-5, the V gene TRBV5-1, with 7 bases identical to TRBD2. Germline V gene data show CDR1 as SGHRS and CDR2 as YFSETQ. This CDR3 is 14 amino acids long. V lost 2 bases and J lost 3; bases outside the gene matches: 4. Filled out from reference TRBV5-1 and TRBJ2-5, the complete variable domain reads KAGVTQTPRYLIKTRGQQVTLSCSPISGHRSVSWYQQTPGQGLQFLFEYFSETQRNKGNFPGRFSGRQFSNSRSEMNVSTLELGDSALYLCASSFEGGEETQYFGPGTRLLVL.